This T cell receptor beta chain emerged from a study of T-cell memory formation after mild COVID-19. Overall study: Across donors, TCR clusters were largely donor specific.

General study results and limits: Researchers report contracting CD4+ clones mostly in CM and EM, with CD8+ clones in EMRA.

The sample holds a few counts of this clonotype. Its antigen is undetermined. MiXCR, run by TCRdb on the 5' RACE reads, gives a single entry per CDR3 protein. The sample has approximately 210,000 distinct CDR3 sequences, about 11% seen once. The source of this sequence is a man aged 18 to 30 who had mild COVID-19 (a few samples of this study predate the infection). Cell type and time point are not known. Sequenced material: PBMCs or a T cell subset sorted from them (not recorded which).

The CDR3 spells CASSQLVVNEQFF. CDR3 DNA: TGTGCCAGCAGCCAACTTGTGGTTAATGAGCAGTTCTTC. This rearrangement joins TRBV3-1 to TRBJ2-1; D gene uncertain. CDR1 and CDR2 from the germline V gene are LGHDT and YNNKEL (reference sequence). V lost 2 bases and J lost 7, with 9 bases in between. The CDR3 is 13 amino acids.